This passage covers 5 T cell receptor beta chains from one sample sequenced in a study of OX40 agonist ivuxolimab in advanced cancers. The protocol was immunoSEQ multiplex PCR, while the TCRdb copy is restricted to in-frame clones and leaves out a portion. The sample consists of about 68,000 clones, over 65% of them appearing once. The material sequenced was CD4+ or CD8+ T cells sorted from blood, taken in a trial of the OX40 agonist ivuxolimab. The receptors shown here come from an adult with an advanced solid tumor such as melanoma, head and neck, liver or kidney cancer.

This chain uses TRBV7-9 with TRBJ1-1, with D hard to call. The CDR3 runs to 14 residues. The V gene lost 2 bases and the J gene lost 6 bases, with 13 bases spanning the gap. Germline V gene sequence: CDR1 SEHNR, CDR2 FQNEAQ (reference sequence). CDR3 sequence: CASSLLVRRAEAFF. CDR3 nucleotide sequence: TGTGCCAGCAGCTTATTGGTTCGGCGGGCTGAAGCTTTCTTT.

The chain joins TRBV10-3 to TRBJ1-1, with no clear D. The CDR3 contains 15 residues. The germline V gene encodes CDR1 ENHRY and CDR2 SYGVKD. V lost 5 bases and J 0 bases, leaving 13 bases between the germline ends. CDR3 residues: CAISSELQMNTEAFF. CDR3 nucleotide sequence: TGTGCCATCAGTAGCGAACTACAAATGAACACTGAAGCTTTCTTT.

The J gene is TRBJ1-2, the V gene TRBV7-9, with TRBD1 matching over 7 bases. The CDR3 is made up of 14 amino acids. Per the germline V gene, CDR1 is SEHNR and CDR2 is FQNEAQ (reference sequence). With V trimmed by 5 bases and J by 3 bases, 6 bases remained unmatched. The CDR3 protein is CASSQFDRDYGYTF. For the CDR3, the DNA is TGTGCCAGCAGCCAATTCGACAGGGACTATGGCTACACCTTC.

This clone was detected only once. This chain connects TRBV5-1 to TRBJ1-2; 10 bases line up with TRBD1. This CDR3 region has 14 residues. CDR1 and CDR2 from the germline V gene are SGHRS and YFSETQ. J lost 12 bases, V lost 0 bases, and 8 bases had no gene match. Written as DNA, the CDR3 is TGCGCCAGCAGCTTGGCCGCTGGGACAGGGGATCACACCTTC. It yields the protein CASSLAAGTGDHTF. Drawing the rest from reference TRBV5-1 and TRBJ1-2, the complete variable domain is KAGVTQTPRYLIKTRGQQVTLSCSPISGHRSVSWYQQTPGQGLQFLFEYFSETQRNKGNFPGRFSGRQFSNSRSEMNVSTLELGDSALYLCASSLAAGTGDHTFGSGTRLTVV.

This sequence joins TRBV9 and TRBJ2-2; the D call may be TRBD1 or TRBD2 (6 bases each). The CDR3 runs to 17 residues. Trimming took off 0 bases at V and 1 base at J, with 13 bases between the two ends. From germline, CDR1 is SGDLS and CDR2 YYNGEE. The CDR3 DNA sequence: TGTGCCAGCAGCGTAGAAAGGGGGGCCTTGAACACCGGGGAGCTGTTTTTT. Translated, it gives CASSVERGALNTGELFF.